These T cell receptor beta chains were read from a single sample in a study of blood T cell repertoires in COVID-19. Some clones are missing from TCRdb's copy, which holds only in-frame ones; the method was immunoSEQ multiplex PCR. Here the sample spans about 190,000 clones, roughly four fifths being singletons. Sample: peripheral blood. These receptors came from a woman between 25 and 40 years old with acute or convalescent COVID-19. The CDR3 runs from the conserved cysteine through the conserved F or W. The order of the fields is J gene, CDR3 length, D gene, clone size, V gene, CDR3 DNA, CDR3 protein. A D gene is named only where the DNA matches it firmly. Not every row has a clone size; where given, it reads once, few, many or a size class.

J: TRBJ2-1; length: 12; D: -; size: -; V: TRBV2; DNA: TGTGCCAGCGCGGGGGCGGGGAGGGAGCAGTTCTTC; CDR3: CASAGAGREQFF
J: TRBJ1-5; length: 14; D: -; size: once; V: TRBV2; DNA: TGTGCCAGCAGTGCGGGGGGGGTTAATCAGCCCCAGCATTTT; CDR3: CASSAGGVNQPQHF
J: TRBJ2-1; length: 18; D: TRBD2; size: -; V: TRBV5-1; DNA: TGCGCCAGCAGCTTAAGGAGCGGGGGGCCGAGCTCCTACAATGAGCAGTTCTTC; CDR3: CASSLRSGGPSSYNEQFF
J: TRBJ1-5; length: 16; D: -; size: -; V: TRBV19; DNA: TGTGCCAGTAGTATGCGGGTCAGGGAGGGGGGTCAGCCCCAGCATTTT; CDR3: CASSMRVREGGQPQHF
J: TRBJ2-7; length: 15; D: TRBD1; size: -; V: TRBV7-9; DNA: TGTGCCAGCAGCTTAGGGGGACAGGGGGCATGGGAGCAGTACTTC; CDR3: CASSLGGQGAWEQYF
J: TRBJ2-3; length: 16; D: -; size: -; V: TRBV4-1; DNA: TGCGCCAGCAGCCAGGGTCGGGGGGCCCTCACAGATACGCAGTATTTT; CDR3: CASSQGRGALTDTQYF
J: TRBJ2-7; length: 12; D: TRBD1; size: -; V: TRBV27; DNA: TGTGCCAGCAGGACAGGGATTTACGAGCAGTACTTC; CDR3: CASRTGIYEQYF
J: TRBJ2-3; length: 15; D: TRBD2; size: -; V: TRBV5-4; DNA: TGTGCCAGCAGCTTCCCAGCGGGGGGCACAGATACGCAGTATTTT; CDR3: CASSFPAGGTDTQYF
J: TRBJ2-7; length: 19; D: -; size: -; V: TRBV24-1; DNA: TGTGCCACCAGTGATTTGGTCCCAGAACCCGCGAGTCCGGGGTACGAGCAGTACTTC; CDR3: CATSDLVPEPASPGYEQYF
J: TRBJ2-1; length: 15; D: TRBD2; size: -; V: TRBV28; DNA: TGTGCCAGCAGTTTATCTAGCGGGAGGACCAATGAGCAGTTCTTC; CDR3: CASSLSSGRTNEQFF
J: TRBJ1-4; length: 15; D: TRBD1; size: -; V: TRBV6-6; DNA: TGTGCCAGTTCAGGGGGCTGGGCAACTAATGAAAAACTGTTTTTT; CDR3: CASSGGWATNEKLFF
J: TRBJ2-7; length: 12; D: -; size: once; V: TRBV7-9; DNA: TGTGCCAGCACCCTTCGAGTCTCCGAGCAGTACTTC; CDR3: CASTLRVSEQYF
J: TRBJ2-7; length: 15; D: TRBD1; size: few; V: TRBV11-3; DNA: TGTGCCAGCAGCCAAGGACAGGGATCCGGGTACGAGCAGTACTTC; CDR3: CASSQGQGSGYEQYF
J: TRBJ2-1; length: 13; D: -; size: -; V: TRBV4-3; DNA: TGCGCCAGCAGCCAAGATTGGAGTAGCGAGCAGTTCTTC; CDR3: CASSQDWSSEQFF
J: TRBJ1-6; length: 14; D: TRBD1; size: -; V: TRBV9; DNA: TGTGCCAGCAGGGGGACAGGCGAAAATTCACCCCTCCACTTT; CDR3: CASRGTGENSPLHF
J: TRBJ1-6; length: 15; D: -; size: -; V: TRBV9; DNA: TGTGCCAGCAGCGTGGCCGGGACATCTAATTCACCCCTCCACTTT; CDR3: CASSVAGTSNSPLHF
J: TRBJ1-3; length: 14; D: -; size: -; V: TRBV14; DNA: TGTGCCAGCAGCCAAGATGGACTTGGAAACACCATATATTTT; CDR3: CASSQDGLGNTIYF
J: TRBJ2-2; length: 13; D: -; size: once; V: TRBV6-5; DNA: TGTGCCAGCAGGAGAAGTACTACCGGGGAGCTGTTTTTT; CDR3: CASRRSTTGELFF
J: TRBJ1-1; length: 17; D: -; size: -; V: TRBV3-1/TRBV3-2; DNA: TGTGCCAGCAGCCCCAGTGGACCCTCCGGGATGAACACTGAAGCTTTCTTT; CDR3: CASSPSGPSGMNTEAFF
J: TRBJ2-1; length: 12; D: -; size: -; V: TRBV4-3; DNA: TGCGCCAGCAGCCCTGGAGGTTATGAGCAGTTCTTC; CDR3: CASSPGGYEQFF
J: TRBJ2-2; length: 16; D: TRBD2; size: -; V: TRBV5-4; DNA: TGTGCCAGCAGCAAAGCGGGACTAGCGGCCACCGGGGAGCTGTTTTTT; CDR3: CASSKAGLAATGELFF
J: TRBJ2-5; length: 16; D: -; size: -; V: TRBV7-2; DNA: TGTGCCAGCAGCTTAGCTATGCAACAAACCGGGGAGACCCAGTACTTC; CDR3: CASSLAMQQTGETQYF
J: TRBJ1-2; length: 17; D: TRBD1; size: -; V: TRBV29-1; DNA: TGCAGCGTTGAAGATCTCATCCACGACAGGGGCGAATTTGGCTACACCTTC; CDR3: CSVEDLIHDRGEFGYTF
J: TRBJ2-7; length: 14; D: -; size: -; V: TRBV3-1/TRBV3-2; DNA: TGTGCCAGCAGCCAAGCCCCAGGGGTCGACGAGCAGTACTTC; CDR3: CASSQAPGVDEQYF
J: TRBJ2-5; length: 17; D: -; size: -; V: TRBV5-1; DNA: TGCGCCAGCAGCTTGGGGACTGATGGCCGAGGTCAGGAGACCCAGTACTTC; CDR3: CASSLGTDGRGQETQYF
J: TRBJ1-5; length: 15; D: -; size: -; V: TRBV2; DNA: TGTGCCAGCAGTGAAGGTCTACGGGGCAATCAGCCCCAGCATTTT; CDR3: CASSEGLRGNQPQHF
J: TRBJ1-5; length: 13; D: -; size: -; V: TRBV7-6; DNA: TGTGCCAGCAGCTCCGCAGGGAATCAGCCCCAGCATTTT; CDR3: CASSSAGNQPQHF
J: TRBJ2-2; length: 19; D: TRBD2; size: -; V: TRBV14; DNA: TGTGCCAGCAGCCAAGGGCCTCCCTGGGGAGGGCCGAACACCGGGGAGCTGTTTTTT; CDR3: CASSQGPPWGGPNTGELFF
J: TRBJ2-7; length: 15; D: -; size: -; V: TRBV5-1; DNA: TGCGCCAGCAGCCCGGCGGTCCTTTCCTCCTACGAGCAGTACTTC; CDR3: CASSPAVLSSYEQYF
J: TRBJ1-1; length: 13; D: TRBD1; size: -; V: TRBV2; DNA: TGTGCCAACGCCGGGACAGCGAACACTGAAGCTTTCTTT; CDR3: CANAGTANTEAFF
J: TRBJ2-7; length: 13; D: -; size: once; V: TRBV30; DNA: TGTGCCTGGAGTGAGGGGGACAACTACGAGCAGTACTTC; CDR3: CAWSEGDNYEQYF
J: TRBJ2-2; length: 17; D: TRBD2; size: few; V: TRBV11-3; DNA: TGTGCCAGCAGCCCTAGCCTCGGGACTACGAACACCGGGGAGCTGTTTTTT; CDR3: CASSPSLGTTNTGELFF
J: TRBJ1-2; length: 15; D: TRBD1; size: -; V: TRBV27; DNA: TGTGCCAGCAGTTTACTGGGACAGGCTTACTATGGCTACACCTTC; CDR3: CASSLLGQAYYGYTF
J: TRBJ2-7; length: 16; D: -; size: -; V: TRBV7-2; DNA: TGTGCCAGCAGCTTCCCCCCGGACGGCGGGGCCTACGAGCAGTACTTC; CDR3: CASSFPPDGGAYEQYF
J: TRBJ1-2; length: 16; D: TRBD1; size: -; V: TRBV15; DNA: TGTGCCACCAGTTTTGACAGGGGGTACTCTAACTATGGCTACACCTTC; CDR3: CATSFDRGYSNYGYTF
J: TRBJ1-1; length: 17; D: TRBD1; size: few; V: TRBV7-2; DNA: TGTGCCAGCAGCTTACTTTGGGGGACAGGGGTGAACACTGAAGCTTTCTTT; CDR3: CASSLLWGTGVNTEAFF
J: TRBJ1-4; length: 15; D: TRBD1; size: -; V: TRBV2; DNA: TGTGCCAGCAGCCGCTCGGGACAGGGGAATGAAAAACTGTTTTTT; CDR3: CASSRSGQGNEKLFF
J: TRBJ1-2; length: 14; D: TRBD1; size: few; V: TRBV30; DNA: TGTGCCTGGAGATTGGACAGGGTCTATAGTGGCTACACCTTC; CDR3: CAWRLDRVYSGYTF